This passage covers 10 T cell receptor beta chains from one sample sequenced in a study of human T cells and chemical hapten exposure. MiXCR was run by TCRdb on the RACE reads, yielding one entry per CDR3 protein. The sample has 65,000 to 90,000 distinct CDR3 sequences; 6.5% to 8% are singletons. Noted time point: patch test 2, 6 weeks after DPC sensitization. The treatment is: therapeutic diphenylcyclopropenone sensitization with weekly scalp DPC. Sequenced material: whole blood, taken in connection with sensitization to the hapten diphenylcyclopropenone (DPC). The receptors originated from a woman aged 30 to 39 with alopecia areata. Some clones in this sample may be carry-over from other donors' samples.

This clonotype was seen at least ten times. The V and J genes are TRBV11-2 and TRBJ2-7, with 8 bases fitting TRBD1. V was pared by 4 bases and J by 4 bases, with 6 bases of the junction left unmatched. Germline CDR1 is SGHAT and CDR2 is FQNNGV. The CDR3 length is 14 residues. The CDR3 sequence: CASSSDRGGYEQYF. The CDR3 DNA follows: TGTGCCAGCAGCTCCGACAGGGGTGGGTACGAGCAGTACTTC. Based on the CDR3 plus reference TRBV11-2 and TRBJ2-7, the full variable domain is EAGVAQSPRYKIIEKRQSVAFWCNPISGHATLYWYQQILGQGPKLLIQFQNNGVVDDSQLPKDRFSAERLKGVDSTLKIQPAKLEDSAVYLCASSSDRGGYEQYFGPGTRLTVT.

The gene calls are TRBV7-2 and TRBJ2-3; D not certain. The CDR3 is 17 amino acids. The germline CDR1 and CDR2 sequences are SGHTA and FQGNSA. Deletions cut 4 bases from V and 4 bases from J, with 21 bases between. In DNA form, the CDR3 reads TGTGCCAGCAGCTCCCGACCTAATCAAGTCGTTTCAGATACGCAGTATTTT. Translating gives CASSSRPNQVVSDTQYF. Full variable domain (missing parts from reference TRBV7-2 and TRBJ2-3): GAGVSQSPSNKVTEKGKDVELRCDPISGHTALYWYRQSLGQGLEFLIYFQGNSAPDKSGLPSDRFSAERTGGSVSTLTIQRTQQEDSAVYLCASSSRPNQVVSDTQYFGPGTRLTVL.

This clonotype was seen at least ten times. The genes are TRBV21-1 and TRBJ1-2; the tabulated D call, TRBD1, remains unverified against the DNA. TRBV21-1 counts as a pseudogene. The CDR3 contains 13 residues. CDR3 region: CASSMGHHYGYTF. In DNA, the CDR3 is TGTGCCAGCAGCATGGGACACCACTATGGCTACACCTTC.

A few counts support this clonotype. The J gene is TRBJ1-1, the V gene TRBV4-2, with D possibly matching TRBD1 (5 bases). This CDR3 comprises 17 residues. Germline assignment: CDR1 LGHNA and CDR2 YNFKEQ. Trimming cost V 0 bases and J 1 base, with 15 bases left between them. The CDR3 here is CASSQEFTGGGNTEAFF. DNA for the CDR3: TGTGCCAGCAGCCAAGAGTTTACCGGGGGGGGGAACACTGAAGCTTTCTTT.

This clonotype was seen repeatedly, ten times or more. The CDR3 loop is CASSLARASTDTQYF. The DNA for the CDR3 is TGTGCCAGCAGCTTAGCCCGAGCTAGCACAGATACGCAGTATTTT. The chain joins TRBV7-8 to TRBJ2-3; no firm D call. V lost 0 bases to trimming and J lost 0 bases, with 7 bases between them. The germline V gene has CDR1 SGHVS and CDR2 FQNEAQ. This CDR3 is 15 amino acids long.

The chain recombines TRBV11-3 with TRBJ2-1; 8 bases line up with TRBD2. This CDR3 contains 17 residues. V was clipped by 1 base and J by 9 bases; unmatched bases: 14. CDR1 and CDR2 (germline): SGHNT, YENEEA. Written as DNA, the CDR3 is TGTGCCAGCAGCTTAGCCGCGGGACTAGGGGGGTTGGGTGAGCAGTTCTTC. It codes for CASSLAAGLGGLGEQFF.

In its sample, this clonotype was seen a few times. The chain uses TRBV30 and TRBJ1-1; D may be TRBD1 (6 bases). Germline V gene sequence: CDR1 GTSNPN, CDR2 SVGIG (reference sequence). The CDR3 sequence is 13 residues long. V was clipped by 2 bases and J by 3 bases, with 10 bases between them. In nucleotides, the CDR3 is TGTGCCTGGAGTACTCGACAGGACACTGAAGCTTTCTTT. Residues: CAWSTRQDTEAFF. Drawing the rest from reference TRBV30 and TRBJ1-1, the complete variable domain is SQTIHQWPATLVQPVGSPLSLECTVEGTSNPNLYWYRQAAGRGLQLLFYSVGIGQISSEVPQNLSASRPQDRQFILSSKKLLLSDSGFYLCAWSTRQDTEAFFGQGTRLTVV.

This rearrangement joins TRBV29-1 to TRBJ2-1, with D possibly matching TRBD2 (5 bases). Germline values: CDR1 SQVTM, CDR2 ANQGSEA. This CDR3 contains 12 residues. V lost 4 bases, J lost 9 bases, and 13 bases lay in between. The CDR3 region has the DNA TGCAGCGTTGTGTCGGGGTGGGCTGAGCAGTTCTTC. Translated, it gives CSVVSGWAEQFF.

This chain connects TRBV2 to TRBJ1-2; TRBD1 is a possible D gene (6 bases). Trimming stripped 6 bases from V and 4 bases from J, with 15 bases between. The CDR3 sequence is 14 residues long. Germline V lookup: CDR1 SNHLY, CDR2 FYNNEI. Here the CDR3 reads CASRGLQGGYGYTF. In DNA form, the CDR3 reads TGTGCCAGCAGAGGCCTACAGGGAGGCTATGGCTACACCTTC.

The sample holds many counts of this clonotype. The rearrangement links TRBV7-2 to TRBJ2-5; D ambiguous. This CDR3 is built from 12 residues. CDR1 SGHTA and CDR2 FQGNSA come from the germline V gene. V dropped 1 base and J dropped 7 bases, with 7 bases sitting between them. DNA of the CDR3: TGTGCCAGCAGCTTAGAGGGTAGGACCCAGTACTTC. Residues: CASSLEGRTQYF.